The 30 T cell receptor beta chains below all came from one sample that was sequenced in a study of vaccination and CD4 T cells after COVID-19. Treatment of the sample: roughly ten-day PBMC culture with coronavirus spike peptide pools or control peptides (ViraFEST assay). These receptors have no known antigen. Cultured CD4+ T-cell DNA underwent Oncomine TCR Beta short-read sequencing. TCRdb re-analysed the PCR reads in MiXCR, keeping a single row per CDR3 protein. Of around 8,300 distinct CDR3 sequences listed, 50% are singletons. The specimen was CD4+ T cells from blood, cultured in vitro. The receptors here all came from a human donor who had recovered from COVID-19.

The chain couples TRBV19 to TRBJ2-3; D gene unclear. The CDR3 totals 13 residues. Germline CDR1 LNHDA, CDR2 SQIVND (reference sequence). V shed 6 bases and J shed 0 bases, with 7 bases lying between them. CDR3 in amino acids: CASRNLSTDTQYF. Written as DNA, the CDR3 is TGTGCCAGTAGGAACCTAAGCACAGATACGCAGTATTTT.

This clonotype was recorded a few times. The V gene is TRBV5-4, the J gene TRBJ2-3; D possibly corresponds to TRBD1 (7 bases). This CDR3 contains 15 residues. The V gene lost 4 bases and the J gene lost 0 bases, with 12 bases spanning the gap. Germline V gene sequence: CDR1 SGHNT, CDR2 YYREEE (reference sequence). In nucleotides, the CDR3 is TGTGCCAGCAGCCAGGGGGGCCGCAGCACAGATACGCAGTATTTT. Encoded protein: CASSQGGRSTDTQYF.

The V call is TRBV19, the J call TRBJ2-3; D unclear. V was pared by 1 base and J by 1 base, with 3 bases between. CDR1 is LNHDA and CDR2 is SQIVND in the germline V gene (reference sequence). The CDR3 runs 13 residues. CDR3 protein: CASSIARTDTQYF. The CDR3 nucleotides are TGTGCCAGTAGTATAGCTCGCACAGATACGCAGTATTTT.

The chain carries TRBV19 and TRBJ1-2; 7 bases are a match to TRBD1. V was clipped by 3 bases and J by 0 bases; unmatched bases: 16. The germline gives CDR1 LNHDA, CDR2 SQIVND (reference sequence). The CDR3 runs 19 residues. The CDR3 is CASSMSLRTGPTTNYGYTF. As DNA, the CDR3 is TGTGCCAGTAGTATGTCGCTCCGGACAGGCCCCACCACTAACTATGGCTACACCTTC.

The chain uses TRBV6-1 and TRBJ2-3; TRBD1 matches at 9 bases. The ends lost 5 bases at V and 2 bases at J; junction bases unmatched: 14. This CDR3 region has 18 residues. Germline V gene sequence: CDR1 MNHNS, CDR2 SASEGT. The CDR3 spells CASSPRGQGGGNTDTQYF. CDR3 in DNA: TGTGCCAGCAGTCCCCGGGGACAGGGAGGGGGGAACACAGATACGCAGTATTTT.

The V call is TRBV20-1, the J call TRBJ2-2; D is perhaps TRBD1 or TRBD2 (5 bases each). Germline assignment: CDR1 DFQATT and CDR2 SNEGSKA (reference sequence). V was cut by 1 base and J by 5 bases, with 11 bases left in between. The CDR3 length is 14 residues. CDR3: CSARGGSETGELFF. CDR3 bases: TGCAGTGCTAGAGGGGGGTCGGAGACCGGGGAGCTGTTTTTT.

This chain connects TRBV5-1 to TRBJ1-4; no clear D. Germline CDR1 SGHRS, CDR2 YFSETQ. This CDR3 comprises 13 residues. The V end lost 1 base, the J end lost 11 bases, and 12 bases lay between the germline ends. The CDR3 loop reads CASSLQPGEKLFF. CDR3 nucleotide sequence: TGCGCCAGCAGCTTGCAGCCGGGTGAGAAACTGTTTTTT.

V and J are TRBV6-1 and TRBJ2-7; D is uncertain. The CDR3 is 13 amino acids. Germline V CDR1 and CDR2: MNHNS, SASEGT. Trimming cost V 7 bases and J 6 bases, with 16 bases left between them. CDR3: CASNSPPLGEQYF. The CDR3 DNA sequence: TGTGCCAGCAATAGTCCCCCCCTCGGCGAGCAGTACTTC.

The chain joins TRBV5-4 to TRBJ2-3, with TRBD2 identical over 7 bases. This CDR3 has 14 residues. Germline loops: CDR1 SGHNT, CDR2 YYREEE (reference sequence). Trimming took 6 bases from V and 1 from J; bases not matched to a gene: 5. This chain's CDR3 is CASKSAGGTDTQYF. The CDR3 DNA reads as TGTGCCAGCAAGTCGGCGGGGGGCACAGATACGCAGTATTTT.

This sequence joins TRBV19 and TRBJ1-2; D is uncertain. Germline V gives CDR1 LNHDA, CDR2 SQIVND (reference sequence). The CDR3 has 11 residues. Trimming took 6 bases from V and 6 from J, leaving 8 bases between them. The CDR3 nucleotides are TGTGCCAGTAGGATTGGGGATGGCTACACCTTC. Protein: CASRIGDGYTF.

This clonotype has more than one count but fewer than ten. The rearrangement uses TRBV19 and TRBJ1-2; D is unresolved. There are 18 residues in the CDR3. V lost 6 bases, J lost 2 bases, and 25 bases lay in between. Germline values: CDR1 LNHDA, CDR2 SQIVND (reference sequence). CDR3 DNA: TGTGCCAGTAGCCGCAGACCTCCCGGAACTATCGAAAACTATGGCTACACCTTC. Translating it yields CASSRRPPGTIENYGYTF.

The DNA for the CDR3 is TGTGCCAGCAGTTACCCCGAGAACTATGGCTACACCTTC. This sequence encodes CASSYPENYGYTF. The chain employs TRBV6-2 or TRBV6-3 and TRBJ1-2; D is undetermined. Germline V lookup: CDR1 MNHEY, CDR2 SVGEGT. The CDR3 totals 13 residues. V was clipped by 2 bases and J by 2 bases, with 6 bases between them.

This clonotype was seen only a few times. The chain joins TRBV6-5 to TRBJ2-2, with a tentative D call TRBD2 (5 bases). Germline CDR1 reads MNHEY; CDR2 reads SVGAGI. The ends were cut back, 2 bases at V and 3 bases at J, with 13 bases in the middle. CDR3 length: 16 residues. CDR3 loop: CASSYQLDGYTGELFF. CDR3 DNA sequence: TGTGCCAGCAGTTACCAACTAGACGGTTACACCGGGGAGCTGTTTTTT.

The sample holds a few counts of this clonotype. The gene calls are TRBV7-2 and TRBJ1-2, with 9 positions matching TRBD1. The CDR3 spans 17 residues. CDR1 SGHTA and CDR2 FQGNSA come from the germline V gene. J lost 2 bases, V lost 0 bases, and 7 bases had no gene match. The CDR3 bases are TGTGCCAGCAGCTTAGCTCCCCCCGGGACAGGGAACTATGGCTACACCTTC. Translating gives CASSLAPPGTGNYGYTF.

This rearrangement joins TRBV5-8 to TRBJ1-1; D call uncertain. CDR3 length equals 13 residues. Trimming stripped 1 base from V and 0 bases from J, with 4 bases between. The germline CDR1 and CDR2 sequences are SGHTS and YDEGEE. The CDR3 nucleotides read TGTGCCAGCAGCTTGTTGTTGAACACTGAAGCTTTCTTT. Translating it yields CASSLLLNTEAFF.

This clonotype was counted a single time. CDR3 nucleotides: TGTGCCAGCAGCTCGGTCCAGGTGGGGTGGACCGGGGAGCTGTTTTTT. Amino acids: CASSSVQVGWTGELFF. The chain links TRBV11-3 to TRBJ2-2; D is undetermined. V shed 4 bases and J shed 5 bases, with 17 bases lying between them. Germline-derived CDR1 and CDR2 are SGHNT and YENEEA. The CDR3 is made up of 16 amino acids.

The chain joins TRBV28 to TRBJ1-5; D remains unclear. The germline V gene encodes CDR1 MDHEN and CDR2 SYDVKM. The CDR3 has 12 amino acids. Trimming cost V 7 bases and J 5 bases, with 9 bases left between them. The DNA of the CDR3 is TGTGCCAGCAATCAGGAATATCAGCCCCAGCATTTT. Translation gives CASNQEYQPQHF.

The chain has TRBV21-1 and TRBJ2-7; TRBD1, the table's D call, was not compared with the DNA. TRBV21-1 is described as a pseudogene. The length of the CDR3 is 13 residues. CDR3 coding DNA: TGTGCCAGCAGACCAACAGGGGCCTACGAGCAGTACTTC. It codes for CASRPTGAYEQYF.

The chain uses TRBV6-5 and TRBJ1-5; TRBD1 matches at 7 bases. CDR1 MNHEY and CDR2 SVGAGI come from the germline V gene. The CDR3 loop spans 16 amino acids. V dropped 2 bases and J dropped 1; count of bases not matched to a gene: 5. The CDR3 region is CASSYQTGVSNQPQHF. CDR3 DNA sequence: TGTGCCAGCAGTTACCAAACAGGGGTCAGCAATCAGCCCCAGCATTTT.

This clonotype was detected only once. The chain carries TRBV9 and TRBJ1-3, with unresolved D. CDR1 SGDLS and CDR2 YYNGEE come from the germline V gene. CDR3 length: 14 amino acids. Trimming stripped 2 bases from V and 0 bases from J, with 6 bases between. The CDR3 protein is CASSVHHSGNTIYF. Written as DNA, the CDR3 is TGTGCCAGCAGCGTCCACCACTCTGGAAACACCATATATTTT.

On this clonotype itself: One end of the junction varies from germline; a read error may be responsible. The genes are TRBV7-9 and TRBJ2-3, with unresolved D. The CDR3 is 12 amino acids. Germline loops: CDR1 SEHNR, CDR2 FQNEAQ (reference sequence). Written as DNA, the CDR3 is TGCGCCAGCAGCACGGATGGAAATACGCAGTATTTT. Protein: CASSTDGNTQYF.

This clonotype is categorized as medium-sized. The chain uses TRBV5-1 and TRBJ2-3; 11 nucleotides match TRBD2. The J segment lost 3 bases and the V segment lost 4 bases, leaving 10 bases of the junction unmatched. CDR1 SGHRS and CDR2 YFSETQ come from the germline V gene. The CDR3 spans 17 residues. The CDR3 loop reads CASSRRSSGGGTDTQYF. CDR3 in DNA: TGCGCCAGCAGCCGTAGAAGTAGCGGGGGGGGAACAGATACGCAGTATTTT.

The chain couples TRBV7-2 to TRBJ2-5, with D maybe TRBD2 (6 bases). The CDR3 sequence is 14 residues long. Trimming shortened V by 5 bases and J by 4 bases, and 14 bases separated the two germline ends. Germline V gene lookup returns CDR1 SGHTA and CDR2 FQGNSA. The CDR3 here is CASSPAGRRETQYF. The DNA of the CDR3 is TGTGCCAGCAGCCCCGCGGGGAGGAGAGAGACCCAGTACTTC.

The chain links TRBV6-1 to TRBJ1-3; 7 nucleotides match TRBD1. J gave up 2 bases and V 8 bases, and 3 bases lay outside the gene matches. Germline V gene sequence: CDR1 MNHNS, CDR2 SASEGT. The CDR3 is made up of 13 amino acids. The CDR3 sequence: CASSTGTGNTIYF. CDR3 in DNA: TGTGCCAGCTCGACAGGGACTGGAAACACCATATATTTT.

V gene TRBV12-3 or TRBV12-4 combines with J gene TRBJ2-4, with a weak D call TRBD1 (6 bases). The CDR3 consists of 14 residues. V lost 2 bases and J lost 6, with 11 bases in between. The CDR3 loop is CASSLSRDINIQYF. In DNA, the CDR3 is TGTGCCAGCAGTTTATCCCGGGACATAAACATTCAGTACTTC.

A few counts support this clonotype. The chain combines TRBV15 with TRBJ1-5; 7 positions match TRBD1. V gave up 3 bases and J gave up 6 bases; unmatched junction bases: 11. Germline values: CDR1 LNHNV, CDR2 YYDKDF (reference sequence). The CDR3 totals 16 residues. CDR3 region: CATSSLQGLEGQPQHF. In DNA, the CDR3 is TGTGCCACCAGCAGCTTACAGGGGTTAGAGGGTCAGCCCCAGCATTTT.

The table lists this clonotype with a few counts. V usage is TRBV7-3 and J usage is TRBJ2-1; D is possibly TRBD1 (5 bases). Trimming removed 5 bases from V and 8 bases from J, with 10 bases in between. The V gene's germline CDR1 is SGHTA and CDR2 FQGTGA. The CDR3 is 12 residues long. The CDR3 DNA sequence: TGTGCCAGCAGCCCAACAGGCGATGAGCAGTTCTTC. This encodes CASSPTGDEQFF.

This sequence joins TRBV7-8 and TRBJ1-5; TRBD1 is a possible D gene (6 bases). Germline V gene data show CDR1 as SGHVS and CDR2 as FQNEAQ. The germline V and J ends were trimmed by 2 bases and 1 base, with 15 bases remaining between them. CDR3 length: 17 amino acids. The CDR3 DNA reads TGTGCCAGCAGCTTATCCCGGGACACTCGGAGCAATCAGCCCCAGCATTTT. It codes for CASSLSRDTRSNQPQHF.

The chain carries TRBV15 and TRBJ2-5, with D tentatively TRBD1 or TRBD2 (5 bases each). The ends were cut back, 8 bases at V and 5 bases at J, with 21 bases in the middle. This CDR3 spans 15 amino acids. Germline CDR1 is LNHNV and CDR2 is YYDKDF (reference sequence). CDR3 sequence reads: CATALSPGSGETQYF. CDR3 in DNA: TGTGCCACCGCCCTATCCCCGGGGTCAGGGGAGACCCAGTACTTC.

This clonotype was observed a few times. V and J are TRBV7-2 and TRBJ2-5, with D uncertain. Trimming cost V 5 bases and J 4 bases, with 11 bases left between them. The CDR3 has 13 amino acids. Germline CDR1 and CDR2: SGHTA and FQGNSA. CDR3: CASSPTRRETQYF. CDR3 sequence (DNA): TGTGCCAGCAGCCCGACCCGGAGAGAGACCCAGTACTTC.